This TCR beta chain is from a study of follicular helper T cells after annual influenza vaccination. Background on the study: Across the 2013-2014, 2014-2015 and 2015-2016 vaccination seasons, some subjects were resampled.

This table comes from immunoSEQ multiplex PCR, and its TCRdb copy is limited to in-frame clones, with some not included. The sample includes about 27,000 clones, roughly 80% of them seen just once. This clone was seen a handful of times. Time point indicated: 2014-2015 season, pre-vaccination. The sequence was collected from an adult who received the influenza vaccine. The sequencing used CXCR5+ CD38- circulating T follicular helper cells from blood, collected on the day of influenza vaccination. The subset was: circulating Tfh, non-naive CD4+CXCR5+PD-1+ (ICOS+CD38+ or ICOS-CD38-).

The CDR3 protein is CAISEGRNQPQHF. CDR3 DNA: TGTGCCATCAGTGAGGGCCGAAATCAGCCCCAGCATTTT. The chain carries TRBV10-3 and TRBJ1-5; no firm D call. With 2 bases removed from V and 4 bases from J, the gap between germline ends came to 6 bases. Germline-derived CDR1 and CDR2 are ENHRY and SYGVKD. The CDR3 has 13 residues.